This T cell receptor (beta chain) was captured in a study of blood T cell repertoires in COVID-19. About the research overall: Acute and convalescent COVID-19 samples came from the United States, Italy and Spain.

This clone appeared a single time. Germline V gives CDR1 SGHRS, CDR2 YFSETQ. Between the trimmed V and J ends, which lost 0 bases and 2 bases, there was a span of 8 bases. The CDR3 has 14 residues. Methods used by the authors: Estimation of nucleated cell counts relied on the amplification of reference gene primers. Profiling relied on immunoSEQ multiplex PCR, and the TCRdb table lists in-frame clones only, not all of them. That table furnishes V, J and clone size, whereas the DNA furnished D and trimming. The table has about 55,000 clones, more than 80% seen once. The receptor's source is a human donor with active COVID-19. The donor label of this sample is uncertain. The sequenced sample was peripheral blood. V is TRBV5-1 and J is TRBJ1-2; no firm D call. CDR3 nucleotides: TGCGCCAGCAGCTTGGCCCGGGGAAACTATGGCTACACCTTC. It translates to CASSLARGNYGYTF.